This T cell receptor (beta chain) was retrieved from a study of blood T cell repertoires in COVID-19. On the study more broadly: COVID-19 samples collected from the United States, Italy and Spain covered acute and convalescent phases.

The CDR3 is made up of 13 amino acids. CDR1 is GTSNPN, CDR2 SVGIG, per germline (reference sequence). V was trimmed by 0 bases and J by 6 bases, leaving 11 bases between them. Profiling relied on immunoSEQ multiplex PCR, and the TCRdb table lists in-frame clones only, not all of them. The profile shows about 160,000 clones, 80% to 90% of them singletons. It was during active infection that Seattle patients were enrolled and then longitudinally followed. This sequence originates from a woman in her 70s with COVID-19, enrolled during active disease. The chain carries TRBV30 and TRBJ1-2; the D is unclear. What was sequenced was peripheral blood. CDR3 sequence reads: CAWSVTRRDGYTF. CDR3 coding DNA: TGTGCCTGGAGTGTAACGCGGAGGGATGGCTACACCTTC.